Listed here are 27 T cell receptor beta chains from one sample, sequenced in a study of Ad26.COV2.S vaccination and SARS-CoV-2 variants. Using immunoSEQ multiplex PCR, the repertoire was profiled, and TCRdb retains in-frame clones only, with some absent. There are around 400,000 clones in the sample; around 91% occur only once, and 1.5% to 2% lies in the top ten. Treatment: around 19 received Ad26.COV2.S at low or high dose, single or two shots; roughly five received placebo; per-sample allocation not given. Samples came from day 63 after the first vaccine or placebo injection. Sample: peripheral blood, taken in a trial of Ad26.COV2.S vaccine versus placebo. All receptors derive from a person between 18 and 65 years old who received the Ad26.COV2.S COVID-19 vaccine or a placebo.

The chain recombines TRBV10-3 with TRBJ2-6; 11 bases fit TRBD1. Losses at the gene ends were 6 bases for V and 0 bases for J; bases not matched to a gene: 4. The germline V gene has CDR1 ENHRY and CDR2 SYGVKD. The CDR3 runs 17 residues. CDR3 sequence: CAIRGQGAVSGANVLTF. For the CDR3, the DNA is TGTGCCATCAGAGGACAGGGGGCGGTCTCTGGGGCCAACGTCCTGACTTTC.

CDR3 coding DNA: TGTGCCAGCAGACTCCTGGCGGGGTCAACTAATGAAAAACTGTTTTTT. Its translation: CASRLLAGSTNEKLFF. The V and J genes are TRBV7-2 and TRBJ1-4, with D unresolved. Between the trimmed V and J ends, which lost 6 bases and 0 bases, there was a span of 14 bases. CDR3 length: 16 amino acids. Germline assignment: CDR1 SGHTA and CDR2 FQGNSA.

The chain recombines TRBV2 with TRBJ2-3; 8 bases are shared with TRBD2. V gave up 4 bases and J gave up 3 bases; unmatched junction bases: 15. Germline-derived CDR1 and CDR2 are SNHLY and FYNNEI. The CDR3 consists of 18 residues. The CDR3 region has the DNA TGTGCCAGCAGTGGACTTTGGGGCAGCGGGAGTTCAACAGATACGCAGTATTTT. Translating it yields CASSGLWGSGSSTDTQYF. Full variable domain (remainder filled in from reference TRBV2 and TRBJ2-3): EPEVTQTPSHQVTQMGQEVILRCVPISNHLYFYWYRQILGQKVEFLVSFYNNEISEKSEIFDDQFSVERPDGSNFTLKIRSTKLEDSAMYFCASSGLWGSGSSTDTQYFGPGTRLTVL.

The V call is TRBV10-2, the J call TRBJ2-1, with TRBD1 matching over 7 bases. The trim removed 0 bases at V and 7 bases at J, leaving 3 bases unmatched. Germline CDR1 and CDR2: WSHSY and SAAADI. CDR3 length equals 14 residues. The DNA for the CDR3 is TGCGCCAGCAGTGAGTCGACACAGGGGAATGAGCAGTTCTTC. Translation gives CASSESTQGNEQFF.

In this sample, this clone turned up once. V and J are TRBV15 and TRBJ2-3; 8 bases map to TRBD2. The CDR3 loop spans 13 amino acids. V shed 8 bases, J shed 2 bases, and the junction held 3 bases outside the gene matches. Per germline, CDR1 LNHNV and CDR2 YYDKDF (reference sequence). In nucleotides, the CDR3 is TGTGCCACCGCGGGGGGCACCACAGATACGCAGTATTTT. Residues: CATAGGTTDTQYF.

This rearrangement joins TRBV28 to TRBJ2-2; 8 bases match TRBD2. The junction had 2 bases not matched to a gene; V was cut back by 5 bases and J by 6 bases. The CDR3 totals 13 residues. Germline values: CDR1 MDHEN, CDR2 SYDVKM. The CDR3 nucleotides read TGTGCCAGCAGTGAAGCGGGAGCCGGGGAGCTGTTTTTT. Translated, it gives CASSEAGAGELFF. Full variable domain (remainder filled in from reference TRBV28 and TRBJ2-2): DVKVTQSSRYLVKRTGEKVFLECVQDMDHENMFWYRQDPGLGLRLIYFSYDVKMKEKGDIPEGYSVSREKKERFSLILESASTNQTSMYLCASSEAGAGELFFGEGSRLTVL.

CDR3 protein: CASSLSETGGPSGYTF. CDR3 nucleotides: TGTGCCAGCAGTTTATCGGAGACAGGGGGCCCCTCTGGCTACACCTTC. This rearrangement joins TRBV27 to TRBJ1-2; 10 nucleotides match TRBD1. V dropped 0 bases and J dropped 7; count of bases not matched to a gene: 8. CDR3 length: 16 amino acids. Germline CDR1 MNHEY, CDR2 SMNVEV (reference sequence).

Points on this clone: Additional DNA sequences in this sample encode the identical CDR3. This chain connects TRBV10-1 to TRBJ1-5; D may be TRBD1 (5 bases). There are 13 residues in the CDR3. Germline values: CDR1 WNHNN, CDR2 SYGVQD (reference sequence). The V and J ends lost 5 bases and 3 bases respectively, with 8 bases between them. The CDR3 DNA reads TGCGCCAGCAGTCAGGGTCTCAATCAGCCCCAGCATTTT. This encodes CASSQGLNQPQHF.

This clone appeared once. V is TRBV6-1 and J is TRBJ1-1; 7 positions match TRBD1. From germline, CDR1 is MNHNS and CDR2 SASEGT. The J segment lost 8 bases and the V segment lost 1 base, leaving 1 base of the junction unmatched. The CDR3 consists of 12 residues. The CDR3 sequence: CASSEVRGEAFF. The CDR3 DNA is TGTGCCAGCAGTGAAGTCAGGGGGGAAGCTTTCTTT.

This clone came up once. The chain uses TRBV12-3 or TRBV12-4 and TRBJ2-3, with no clear D. The CDR3 spans 13 residues. V was shortened by 3 bases and J by 2 bases, with 6 bases between the two germline ends. CDR3 residues: CASSFLDTDTQYF. CDR3 nucleotides: TGTGCCAGCAGTTTCCTGGACACAGATACGCAGTATTTT.

The CDR3 loop reads CASSRGQRTTGLHNSPLHF. The CDR3 DNA reads TGCGCCAGCAGCCGTGGGCAGCGGACGACAGGCCTTCATAATTCACCCCTCCACTTT. The V call is TRBV5-1, the J call TRBJ1-6, with D possibly being TRBD1 (6 bases). Germline assignment: CDR1 SGHRS and CDR2 YFSETQ. The CDR3 has 19 residues. Trimming left V 4 bases short and J 5 bases short, with 25 bases between.

This CDR3 reads CASSDRGRDTGELFF. CDR3 coding DNA: TGTGCCAGCAGTGACAGGGGGCGCGACACCGGGGAGCTGTTTTTT. The rearrangement joins TRBV28 to TRBJ2-2, with 10 bases matching TRBD1. This CDR3 has 15 residues. Germline V gives CDR1 MDHEN, CDR2 SYDVKM. With 5 bases clipped from V and 3 bases from J, the junction kept 3 bases outside the gene matches.

The J gene is TRBJ2-2, the V gene TRBV6-5; TRBD2 agrees at 8 bases. This CDR3 is built from 15 residues. Germline V lookup: CDR1 MNHEY, CDR2 SVGAGI. The J segment lost 3 bases and the V segment lost 7 bases, leaving 7 bases of the junction unmatched. The DNA for the CDR3 is TGTGCCAGCAAGGGCGGGAGGAGGGACACCGGGGAGCTGTTTTTT. This codes for CASKGGRRDTGELFF.

This chain links TRBV6-2 or TRBV6-3 with TRBJ2-7; TRBD1 aligns across 9 bases. V was clipped by 2 bases and J by 5 bases; unmatched bases: 7. The CDR3 runs to 15 residues. CDR1 is MNHEY, CDR2 SVGEGT, per germline. CDR3 residues: CASSYRGTGINEQYF. The CDR3, as DNA: TGTGCCAGCAGTTACAGGGGGACAGGGATCAACGAGCAGTACTTC.

The chain has TRBV14 and TRBJ1-2; TRBD1 is a possible D gene (5 bases). V lost 1 base and J 7 bases, leaving 10 bases between the germline ends. CDR1 is SGHDN and CDR2 is FVKESK in the germline V gene. The CDR3 sequence is 13 residues long. CDR3 coding DNA: TGTGCCAGCAGCCAAGCCGGGAGGGGTGGCTACACCTTC. This encodes CASSQAGRGGYTF.

V is TRBV11-2 and J is TRBJ2-1, with 11 bases aligning to TRBD2. CDR1 and CDR2 (germline): SGHAT, FQNNGV. V trimming: 5 bases; J trimming: 0 bases; junction bases outside the gene matches: 6. This CDR3 contains 17 residues. This CDR3 reads CASSTPLAGGSYNEQFF. The CDR3 DNA reads TGTGCCAGCAGCACACCTCTAGCGGGAGGCTCCTACAATGAGCAGTTCTTC. The variable domain in full, with the rest retrieved from reference TRBV11-2 and TRBJ2-1, is EAGVAQSPRYKIIEKRQSVAFWCNPISGHATLYWYQQILGQGPKLLIQFQNNGVVDDSQLPKDRFSAERLKGVDSTLKIQPAKLEDSAVYLCASSTPLAGGSYNEQFFGPGTRLTVL.

This clone has just one count. This sample includes further DNA sequences coding for the same CDR3. V gene TRBV5-1 combines with J gene TRBJ1-1, with a weak D call TRBD1 (6 bases). CDR1 and CDR2 (germline): SGHRS, YFSETQ. This CDR3 is built from 11 residues. The germline V and J ends were trimmed by 2 bases and 8 bases, with 7 bases remaining between them. The CDR3: CASSLGGEAFF. In nucleotides, the CDR3 is TGCGCCAGCAGCTTAGGGGGAGAAGCTTTCTTT.

V usage is TRBV7-3 and J usage is TRBJ2-2; possibly TRBD2 for D (5 bases). With 4 bases removed from V and 6 bases from J, the gap between germline ends came to 9 bases. Germline V gives CDR1 SGHTA, CDR2 FQGTGA. CDR3 size: 13 residues. The CDR3, as DNA: TGTGCCAGCAGCTCCACTAGGGCCGGGGAGCTGTTTTTT. Amino acids: CASSSTRAGELFF.

The chain combines TRBV10-3 with TRBJ1-2; D not certain. The V gene lost 3 bases and the J gene lost 4 bases, with 15 bases spanning the gap. The CDR3 contains 15 residues. Germline V gene lookup returns CDR1 ENHRY and CDR2 SYGVKD. The CDR3 DNA sequence: TGTGCCATCAGTGATGGGAACTCCAGGACCTATGGCTACACCTTC. Amino acids: CAISDGNSRTYGYTF.

V and J are TRBV11-1 and TRBJ1-2; 7 bases are a match to TRBD1. The CDR3 spans 16 residues. Trimming took 4 bases from V and 6 from J; bases not matched to a gene: 14. CDR1 is SGHAT, CDR2 FQDESV, per germline (reference sequence). CDR3 coding DNA: TGTGCCAGCAGCTCTCCTGACAGGGCGACTTGGGATGGCTACACCTTC. Protein sequence: CASSSPDRATWDGYTF.

The V call is TRBV3-1 (or the pseudogene TRBV3-2), the J call TRBJ1-1; 7 bases are shared with TRBD1. V shed 4 bases and J 0 bases; nucleotides not matched to a gene: 5. CDR1 and CDR2 (germline): LGHDT, YNNKEL (reference sequence). CDR3 length equals 15 residues. CDR3 nucleotides: TGTGCCAGCAGCCGTCGACAGGGCGTGAACACTGAAGCTTTCTTT. This gives the protein CASSRRQGVNTEAFF.

The gene calls are TRBV5-1 and TRBJ2-7; possibly TRBD1 or TRBD2 for D (5 bases each). The V gene lost 0 bases and the J gene lost 6 bases, with 19 bases spanning the gap. The germline V gene has CDR1 SGHRS and CDR2 YFSETQ. The CDR3 is 16 amino acids. CDR3 sequence: CASSLVIGAIYSEQYF. In DNA, the CDR3 is TGCGCCAGCAGCTTGGTAATCGGGGCAATCTACTCCGAGCAGTACTTC. Full variable domain (remainder filled in from reference TRBV5-1 and TRBJ2-7): KAGVTQTPRYLIKTRGQQVTLSCSPISGHRSVSWYQQTPGQGLQFLFEYFSETQRNKGNFPGRFSGRQFSNSRSEMNVSTLELGDSALYLCASSLVIGAIYSEQYFGPGTRLTVT.

The gene calls are TRBV9 and TRBJ1-1; possibly TRBD1 for D (5 bases). The V gene's germline CDR1 is SGDLS and CDR2 YYNGEE. Trimming removed 3 bases from V and 9 bases from J, with 12 bases in between. The CDR3 consists of 12 residues. CDR3 sequence: CASSGLRGQAFF. CDR3 DNA: TGTGCCAGCAGCGGGTTAAGGGGTCAAGCTTTCTTT.

The chain is built from TRBV30 and TRBJ2-7, with 7 bases that match TRBD1. This CDR3 has 13 amino acids. J was trimmed by 5 bases and V by 2 bases; bases with no gene match: 6. Germline V lookup: CDR1 GTSNPN, CDR2 SVGIG (reference sequence). As DNA, the CDR3 is TGTGCCTGGAGTAAAGGGGGCAGGCACGAGCAGTACTTC. This gives the protein CAWSKGGRHEQYF.

V gene TRBV30 combines with J gene TRBJ2-3; the match to TRBD1 covers 11 bases. With 1 base clipped from V and 4 bases from J, the junction kept 10 bases outside the gene matches. Germline loops: CDR1 GTSNPN, CDR2 SVGIG (reference sequence). The CDR3 contains 17 residues. The CDR3 DNA follows: TGTGCCTGGAGTGGAAGGCCCGGGACAGGGGGGGCAGATACGCAGTATTTT. The encoded protein is CAWSGRPGTGGADTQYF.

The chain combines TRBV2 with TRBJ2-1; a weak D match, TRBD1 (5 bases). Germline values: CDR1 SNHLY, CDR2 FYNNEI. The CDR3 totals 14 residues. V lost 3 bases to trimming and J lost 3 bases, with 9 bases between them. The CDR3 DNA is TGTGCCAGCAGTGACAGGGCCCTCTACAATGAGCAGTTCTTC. Encoded protein: CASSDRALYNEQFF.

This clone was detected once. For the CDR3, the DNA is TGTGCCACCAGCAGAGGAAGGCAAGAGACCCAGTACTTC. This gives the protein CATSRGRQETQYF. The chain couples TRBV15 to TRBJ2-5; D uncertain. CDR3 length: 13 amino acids. Trimming shortened V by 1 base and J by 2 bases, and 5 bases separated the two germline ends. Germline assignment: CDR1 LNHNV and CDR2 YYDKDF (reference sequence).